A selection of T cell receptor beta chains follows, all from one sample in a study of technical replicates of blood from a handful of donors. Data came from immunoSEQ multiplex PCR; TCRdb stores just in-frame clones and leaves some out. The sample consists of under 80,000 clones, around 97% of them appearing once. What was sequenced was T cells isolated from PBMCs. These receptors were taken from a human donor in good health. Both conserved end residues are part of each CDR3. Each record gives: clone size, V gene, D gene, J gene, CDR3 DNA, CDR3 protein. D genes are given only for firm matches. Size tells how often a clone was seen (once, few, many) or the class of an expanded clone, and some rows leave it out.

clone_size: NA; v_call: TRBV19; d_call: TRBD2; j_call: TRBJ2-7; cdr3_nt: TGTGCCAGTAAGGTAGCCGGGACTAGCGGGAGCTACGAGCAGTACTTC; cdr3_aa: CASKVAGTSGSYEQYF
clone_size: NA; v_call: TRBV4-2; d_call: NA; j_call: TRBJ2-7; cdr3_nt: TGTGCCAGCAGCCAAGCGGCTATAGGCAGGGGCACCTACGAGCAGTACTTC; cdr3_aa: CASSQAAIGRGTYEQYF
clone_size: NA; v_call: TRBV5-1; d_call: NA; j_call: TRBJ2-7; cdr3_nt: TGCGCCAGCAGTCCTATCACTAGCTCCTACGAGCAGTACTTC; cdr3_aa: CASSPITSSYEQYF
clone_size: NA; v_call: TRBV5-4; d_call: NA; j_call: TRBJ2-2; cdr3_nt: TGTGCCAGCAGCCCCGCCGGAATAGCGGCCAACACCGGGGAGCTGTTTTTT; cdr3_aa: CASSPAGIAANTGELFF
clone_size: once; v_call: TRBV27; d_call: TRBD2; j_call: TRBJ2-5; cdr3_nt: TGTGCCAGCAGTTTATATACTAGCGGGGGCCTAGAGACCCAGTACTTC; cdr3_aa: CASSLYTSGGLETQYF
clone_size: NA; v_call: TRBV28; d_call: TRBD1; j_call: TRBJ2-5; cdr3_nt: TGTGCCAGCAGTCCCGACAGGGGGCTAGAGACCCAGTACTTC; cdr3_aa: CASSPDRGLETQYF
clone_size: NA; v_call: TRBV4-2; d_call: TRBD1; j_call: TRBJ1-2; cdr3_nt: TGTGCCAGCAGCCAAGAGCCGGGACAGGGGCATGGCTACACCTTC; cdr3_aa: CASSQEPGQGHGYTF
clone_size: NA; v_call: TRBV7-6; d_call: TRBD1; j_call: TRBJ2-4; cdr3_nt: TGTGCCAGCAGCCCAGGACAGGGGATGACCAAAAACATTCAGTACTTC; cdr3_aa: CASSPGQGMTKNIQYF
clone_size: NA; v_call: TRBV7-6; d_call: NA; j_call: TRBJ1-2; cdr3_nt: TGTGCCAGCAGCCCGCTCGGGGGGGGCGGCTATGGCTACACCTTC; cdr3_aa: CASSPLGGGGYGYTF
clone_size: NA; v_call: TRBV14; d_call: NA; j_call: TRBJ1-3; cdr3_nt: TGTGCCAGCAGCGAAACAGGGTCTGGAAACACCATATATTTT; cdr3_aa: CASSETGSGNTIYF
clone_size: NA; v_call: TRBV6-1; d_call: NA; j_call: TRBJ1-5; cdr3_nt: TGTGCCAGCAGTGAATTTGGGGACTTCAGCAATCAGCCCCAGCATTTT; cdr3_aa: CASSEFGDFSNQPQHF
clone_size: few; v_call: TRBV14; d_call: NA; j_call: TRBJ1-1; cdr3_nt: TGTGCCAGCAGCCAAGCCGAGGACACTGAAGCTTTCTTT; cdr3_aa: CASSQAEDTEAFF
clone_size: NA; v_call: TRBV7-2; d_call: TRBD1; j_call: TRBJ1-2; cdr3_nt: TGTGCCAGCAGCTTAGATGGGACAGTAAATCCTAACTATGGCTACACCTTC; cdr3_aa: CASSLDGTVNPNYGYTF
clone_size: NA; v_call: TRBV5-6; d_call: TRBD1; j_call: TRBJ1-5; cdr3_nt: TGTGCCAGCAGCCCCTGGGACAGGGGTCATCAGCCCCAGCATTTT; cdr3_aa: CASSPWDRGHQPQHF
clone_size: NA; v_call: TRBV9; d_call: NA; j_call: TRBJ2-1; cdr3_nt: TGTGCCAGCAGCGTAGCTCCTTTGTCGGGGGGCTACGGCTACAATGAGCAGTTCTTC; cdr3_aa: CASSVAPLSGGYGYNEQFF
clone_size: NA; v_call: TRBV29-1; d_call: TRBD1; j_call: TRBJ2-2; cdr3_nt: TGCAGCGTTTACCGGACAGGGTCGTCGGGGGAGCTGTTTTTT; cdr3_aa: CSVYRTGSSGELFF
clone_size: NA; v_call: TRBV18; d_call: NA; j_call: TRBJ2-1; cdr3_nt: TGTGCCAGCTCACCACCGCAGGGTTTCTATGAGCAGTTCTTC; cdr3_aa: CASSPPQGFYEQFF
clone_size: NA; v_call: TRBV7-9; d_call: NA; j_call: TRBJ2-1; cdr3_nt: TGTGCCAGCAGCTTAGTCGGCAATGAGCAGTTCTTC; cdr3_aa: CASSLVGNEQFF
clone_size: NA; v_call: TRBV11-1; d_call: TRBD1; j_call: TRBJ2-1; cdr3_nt: TGTGCCAGCAGCCCGGGACAGGGAGGGAATGAGCAGTTCTTC; cdr3_aa: CASSPGQGGNEQFF
clone_size: NA; v_call: TRBV18; d_call: TRBD1; j_call: TRBJ1-4; cdr3_nt: TGTGCCAGCTCACCTATTTTCGGGACAGGGGAAGGTGAAAAACTGTTTTTT; cdr3_aa: CASSPIFGTGEGEKLFF
clone_size: NA; v_call: TRBV2; d_call: NA; j_call: TRBJ2-3; cdr3_nt: TGTGCCAGCAGGATGGGGGGGCGTGAGCAGTATTTT; cdr3_aa: CASRMGGREQYF
clone_size: NA; v_call: TRBV5-1; d_call: TRBD1; j_call: TRBJ2-1; cdr3_nt: TGCGCCAGCAGCTTTGGACAGGGATTTCCTATGGCGGATTACAATGAGCAGTTCTTC; cdr3_aa: CASSFGQGFPMADYNEQFF
clone_size: NA; v_call: TRBV11-2; d_call: TRBD2; j_call: TRBJ2-2; cdr3_nt: TGTGCCAGCAGCTCCAGCCGGGGCGGGAGGAAGACCGGGGAGCTGTTTTTT; cdr3_aa: CASSSSRGGRKTGELFF
clone_size: few; v_call: TRBV28; d_call: TRBD2; j_call: TRBJ2-7; cdr3_nt: TGTGCCAGCAGTTCCGGGCGACTAGCGGGTAGTTACGAGCAGTACTTC; cdr3_aa: CASSSGRLAGSYEQYF
clone_size: NA; v_call: TRBV10-1; d_call: TRBD2; j_call: TRBJ2-7; cdr3_nt: TGCGCCAGCGGTCCCGGGACTAGCCTGAGGAGGGACGAGCAGTACTTC; cdr3_aa: CASGPGTSLRRDEQYF
clone_size: NA; v_call: TRBV27; d_call: NA; j_call: TRBJ2-7; cdr3_nt: TGTGCCAGCAGTCCGTCTCCCTACGAGCAGTACTTC; cdr3_aa: CASSPSPYEQYF
clone_size: NA; v_call: TRBV11-2; d_call: TRBD1; j_call: TRBJ1-1; cdr3_nt: TGTGCCAGCAGCTTCCACAGGGGGCCGGACACTGAAGCTTTCTTT; cdr3_aa: CASSFHRGPDTEAFF
clone_size: NA; v_call: TRBV5-6; d_call: NA; j_call: TRBJ1-1; cdr3_nt: TGTGCCAGCAGCTTGACAGGGTTGGGAACTGAAGCTTTCTTT; cdr3_aa: CASSLTGLGTEAFF
clone_size: NA; v_call: TRBV27; d_call: NA; j_call: TRBJ1-1; cdr3_nt: TGTGCCAGCAGTCAATCAGGGGTTCGTCCGCGTTGGGGCACTGAAGCTTTCTTT; cdr3_aa: CASSQSGVRPRWGTEAFF
clone_size: NA; v_call: TRBV6-6; d_call: TRBD1; j_call: TRBJ1-6; cdr3_nt: TGTGCCAGCACCAACGGACAGGGCGATAATTCACCCCTCCACTTT; cdr3_aa: CASTNGQGDNSPLHF
clone_size: NA; v_call: TRBV5-6; d_call: TRBD1; j_call: TRBJ1-2; cdr3_nt: TGTGCCAGCAGCTTGGTGGCACAGGGGCCGTATGGCTACACCTTC; cdr3_aa: CASSLVAQGPYGYTF
clone_size: NA; v_call: TRBV29-1; d_call: TRBD2; j_call: TRBJ2-2; cdr3_nt: TGCAGCGTTGGTAGCGGGAGGGCCGAAAGGGACACCGGGGAGCTGTTTTTT; cdr3_aa: CSVGSGRAERDTGELFF
clone_size: NA; v_call: TRBV19; d_call: TRBD1; j_call: TRBJ2-4; cdr3_nt: TGTGCCAGTAGTAAAGAGGGGGCCCCATATTCCAAAAACATTCAGTACTTC; cdr3_aa: CASSKEGAPYSKNIQYF
clone_size: NA; v_call: TRBV6-1; d_call: TRBD1; j_call: TRBJ1-2; cdr3_nt: TGTGCCAGCAGTGGGACAGGGAGCTATGGCTACACCTTC; cdr3_aa: CASSGTGSYGYTF
clone_size: NA; v_call: TRBV5-1; d_call: NA; j_call: TRBJ2-7; cdr3_nt: TGCGCCAGCAGCTTTGCGGAGAACTACGAGCAGTACTTC; cdr3_aa: CASSFAENYEQYF
clone_size: NA; v_call: TRBV7-9; d_call: NA; j_call: TRBJ2-7; cdr3_nt: TGTGCCAGCAGCACCCCCAGTTACTACGAGCAGTACTTC; cdr3_aa: CASSTPSYYEQYF
clone_size: NA; v_call: TRBV7-9; d_call: NA; j_call: TRBJ1-1; cdr3_nt: TGTGCCAGCAGCTTGGGCAGCCCTGAAGCTTTCTTT; cdr3_aa: CASSLGSPEAFF
clone_size: NA; v_call: TRBV4-1; d_call: NA; j_call: TRBJ2-5; cdr3_nt: TGCGCCAGCAGCCAAGATCGTGGGGCAGGGAAACAAGAGACCCAGTACTTC; cdr3_aa: CASSQDRGAGKQETQYF
clone_size: NA; v_call: TRBV2; d_call: TRBD1; j_call: TRBJ2-7; cdr3_nt: TGTGCCAGCAGTGCCGGGACAGCCACCTACGAGCAGTACTTC; cdr3_aa: CASSAGTATYEQYF
clone_size: NA; v_call: TRBV28; d_call: NA; j_call: TRBJ2-2; cdr3_nt: TGTGCCAGCAGTGCTTGGACAGCGAACACCGGGGAGCTGTTTTTT; cdr3_aa: CASSAWTANTGELFF
clone_size: NA; v_call: TRBV4-1; d_call: TRBD1; j_call: TRBJ1-3; cdr3_nt: TGCGCCAGCAGCTCTACAGGGGTGGACGCCATATATTTT; cdr3_aa: CASSSTGVDAIYF
clone_size: NA; v_call: TRBV18; d_call: TRBD1; j_call: TRBJ1-1; cdr3_nt: TGTGCCAGCTCCCCAGGACAGGGCCTAGGTGGCACTGAAGCTTTCTTT; cdr3_aa: CASSPGQGLGGTEAFF
clone_size: NA; v_call: TRBV28; d_call: NA; j_call: TRBJ1-5; cdr3_nt: TGTGCCAGCAGTTTAGCGGGGTCCAATCAGCCCCAGCATTTT; cdr3_aa: CASSLAGSNQPQHF
clone_size: once; v_call: TRBV10-1; d_call: NA; j_call: TRBJ1-1; cdr3_nt: TGCGCCAGCAGTGAAAGGGAGGAATCTGAAGCTTTCTTT; cdr3_aa: CASSEREESEAFF
clone_size: NA; v_call: TRBV4-2; d_call: NA; j_call: TRBJ2-5; cdr3_nt: TGTGCCAGCAGCCAAAACACAGGAGAGACCCAGTACTTC; cdr3_aa: CASSQNTGETQYF
clone_size: few; v_call: TRBV5-1; d_call: TRBD1; j_call: TRBJ1-1; cdr3_nt: TGCGCCAGCAGCTCAGGGACAGCATCTAACACTGAAGCTTTCTTT; cdr3_aa: CASSSGTASNTEAFF
clone_size: NA; v_call: TRBV2; d_call: TRBD1; j_call: TRBJ1-1; cdr3_nt: TGTGCCAGCACCAGGACAGGGGCGAACACTGAAGCTTTCTTT; cdr3_aa: CASTRTGANTEAFF
clone_size: NA; v_call: TRBV2; d_call: NA; j_call: TRBJ2-1; cdr3_nt: TGTGCCAGCATTGAGGACGGGGTCGGTGAGCAGTTCTTC; cdr3_aa: CASIEDGVGEQFF
clone_size: NA; v_call: TRBV19; d_call: TRBD1; j_call: TRBJ1-2; cdr3_nt: TGTGCCAGCCAGGACAGGGGGTTGGGCGGCTACACCTTC; cdr3_aa: CASQDRGLGGYTF
clone_size: once; v_call: TRBV6-1; d_call: NA; j_call: TRBJ1-3; cdr3_nt: TGTGCCACCTGGGCCACTTTAAACACCATATATTTT; cdr3_aa: CATWATLNTIYF
clone_size: NA; v_call: TRBV7-8; d_call: NA; j_call: TRBJ1-2; cdr3_nt: TGTGCCAGCAGCTTAGTTCTTGGGGCGTCTGGCTACACCTTC; cdr3_aa: CASSLVLGASGYTF
clone_size: NA; v_call: TRBV5-1; d_call: NA; j_call: TRBJ1-2; cdr3_nt: TGCGCCAGCAGCTTGGGGGGCATTGACAACTATGGCTACACCTTC; cdr3_aa: CASSLGGIDNYGYTF